This record looks at one TCR beta chain sequence and its context. Antigen specificity is unknown. This table comes from immunoSEQ multiplex PCR, and its TCRdb copy is limited to in-frame clones, with some not included. Counted here are about 710,000 clones, roughly 72% occurring once; the ten biggest clones make up more than 1.5%. Both subsets, CD45RA+ naive and CD45RA-negative memory, were split from the CD4+ cells. The sample belongs to a study of shared clonotypes between healthy human individuals. Study outcomes and limitations: With few donors, the genetic and exposure-history diversity represented was limited. When compared with the clonotypes that were shared by all four sorted-subset donors, the non-shared clonotypes turned out to have lower generation probabilities.

V was pared by 7 bases and J by 9 bases, with 8 bases of the junction left unmatched. Per the germline V gene, CDR1 is MNHNS and CDR2 is SASEGT. The CDR3 runs to 14 residues. This chain joins TRBV6-1 and TRBJ2-1; 11 nucleotides agree with TRBD2. The TCR was taken from a woman in her 30s in good health. Sequencing input: memory CD4+ T cells sorted from blood. Subset of the sample: CD45RA-negative fraction. The DNA for the CDR3 is TGTGCCAGCAACTTAGCGGGAGGGCCGGGTGAGCAGTTCTTC. Protein product: CASNLAGGPGEQFF.